The T cell receptor beta chain described here comes from a study of blood T cell repertoires in COVID-19. Participants spanned ages about 18 to 90 years and resided in about two dozen US areas. Cohort assignment relied on participant-reported clinical history. The data were produced by immunoSEQ multiplex PCR, yet TCRdb's version contains in-frame clones alone and is incomplete. In the table there are under 200,000 clones, approximately 79% of which are singletons. The CDR3 consists of 15 residues. Deletions cut 3 bases from V and 7 bases from J, with 16 bases between. Per the germline V gene, CDR1 is SEHNR and CDR2 is FQNEAQ (reference sequence).

The J gene is TRBJ2-1, the V gene TRBV7-9, with D possibly matching TRBD1 (6 bases). Specimen: PBMCs or T cells enriched from blood (not recorded which). The receptor's source is an older woman with acute COVID-19. The CDR3 nucleotides read TGTGCCAGCAGCTTGGTCACAGGGAATCCGAATGAGCAGTTCTTC. Its translation: CASSLVTGNPNEQFF.